This T cell receptor beta chain was sequenced in a study of T cell responses to AZD1222 COVID-19 vaccine. Study in general: Investigators merged groups given second doses at roughly 4 or roughly 12 weeks. Regarding the study as a whole: Spike-specific TCR depth and breadth grew after two AZD1222 doses. Samples come after the peak T cell response, not at day 14. Reportedly, nearly half the spike-specific TCRs target unmutated variant regions.

The repertoire was sequenced with immunoSEQ multiplex PCR; TCRdb's copy has only in-frame clones and lacks some. The repertoire consists of some 97,000 clones, with 88% occurring once and the leading ten covering roughly 2%. Comments on this clone: Its antigen is still unknown.

Looked up from germline, CDR1 is SGHRS and CDR2 is YFSETQ. The CDR3 spans 14 residues. V was pared by 5 bases and J by 2 bases, with 13 bases between. The sample consisted of peripheral blood, taken on day 0 of AZD1222 vaccination. V is TRBV5-1 and J is TRBJ1-1; D is perhaps TRBD1 (5 bases). The origin of this receptor is an adult in good health. CDR3 bases: TGCGCCAGCAGAACCGGGGACTCTAACACTGAAGCTTTCTTT. Its protein is CASRTGDSNTEAFF.